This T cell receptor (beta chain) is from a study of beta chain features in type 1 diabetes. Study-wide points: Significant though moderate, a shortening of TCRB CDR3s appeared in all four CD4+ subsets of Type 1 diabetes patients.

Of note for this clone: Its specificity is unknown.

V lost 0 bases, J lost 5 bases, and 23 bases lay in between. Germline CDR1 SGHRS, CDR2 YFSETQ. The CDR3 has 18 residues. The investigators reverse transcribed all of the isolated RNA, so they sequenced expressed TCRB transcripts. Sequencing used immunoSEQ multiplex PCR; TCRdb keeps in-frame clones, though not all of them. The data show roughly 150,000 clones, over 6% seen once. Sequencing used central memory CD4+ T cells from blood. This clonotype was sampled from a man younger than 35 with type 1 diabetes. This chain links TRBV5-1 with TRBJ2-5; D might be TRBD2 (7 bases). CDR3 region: CASSLEGGSGAPVETQYF. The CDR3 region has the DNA TGCGCCAGCAGCTTGGAGGGGGGCAGCGGGGCACCGGTGGAGACCCAGTACTTC.